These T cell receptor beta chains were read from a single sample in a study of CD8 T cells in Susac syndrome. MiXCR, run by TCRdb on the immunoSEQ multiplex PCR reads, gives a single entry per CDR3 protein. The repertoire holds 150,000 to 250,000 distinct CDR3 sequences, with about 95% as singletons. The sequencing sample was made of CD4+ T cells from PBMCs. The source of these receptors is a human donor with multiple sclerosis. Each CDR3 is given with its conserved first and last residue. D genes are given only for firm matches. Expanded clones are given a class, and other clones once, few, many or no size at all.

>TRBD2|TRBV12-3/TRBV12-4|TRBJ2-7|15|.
TGTGCCAGCAGTTTAAGGCGGGAGAGGCGGGGGGAGCAGTACTTC
CASSLRRERRGEQYF
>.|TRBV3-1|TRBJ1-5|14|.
TGTGCCAGCAGCCAAGGGCCGATCAATCAGCCCCAGCATTTT
CASSQGPINQPQHF
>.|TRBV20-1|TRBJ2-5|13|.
TGCAGTGCTCTCGGACATCCGGAAGAGACCCAGTACTTC
CSALGHPEETQYF
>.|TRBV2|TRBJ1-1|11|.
TGTGCCAGCAGTGAAATCCCCAAGGCTTTCTTT
CASSEIPKAFF
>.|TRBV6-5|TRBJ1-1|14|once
TGTGCCAGCAGTTCCCCGGGTACCCACACTGAAGCTTTCTTT
CASSSPGTHTEAFF
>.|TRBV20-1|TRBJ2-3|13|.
TGCAGTGCTAGGGGGGACTTTTTAGATACGCAGTATTTT
CSARGDFLDTQYF
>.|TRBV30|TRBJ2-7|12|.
TGTGCCTGGAGTGTACTGGAGACGGGGCAGTACTTC
CAWSVLETGQYF
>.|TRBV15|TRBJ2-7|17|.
TGTGCCACCAGCAGAGATCTGATCGGACAGCTGTCGGGCGAGCAGTACTTC
CATSRDLIGQLSGEQYF
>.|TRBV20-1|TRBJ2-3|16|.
TGCAGTGCTATATCACCATCTGCAAAAGCCCAAGTGGCGCAGTATTTT
CSAISPSAKAQVAQYF
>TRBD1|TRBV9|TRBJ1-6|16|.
TGTGCCAGCAGCGTAGCTGGGACAGGCGGCCTCGAGATCCTCCACTTT
CASSVAGTGGLEILHF
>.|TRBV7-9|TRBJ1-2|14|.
TGTGCCAGCAGTTTTGAACAGGGTTACTATGGCTACACCTTC
CASSFEQGYYGYTF
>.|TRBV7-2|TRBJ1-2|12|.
TGTGCCAGCAGCCTCCAGGGTCGCGGCTACACCTTC
CASSLQGRGYTF
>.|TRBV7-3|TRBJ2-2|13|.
TGTGCCAGCAGCTTAACCGCTACCGGGGAGCTGTTTTTT
CASSLTATGELFF
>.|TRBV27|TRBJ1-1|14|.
TGTGCCAGCAGGTCTTTTCTAGGGGACACTGAAGCTTTCTTT
CASRSFLGDTEAFF
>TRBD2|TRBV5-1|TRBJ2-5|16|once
TGCGCCAGCAGCTTGGTGCTAGCGGGGAACCAAGAGACCCAGTACTTC
CASSLVLAGNQETQYF
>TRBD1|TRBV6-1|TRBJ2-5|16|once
TGTGCCAGCAGTCCTTTCGGACAGGGGACGCCGGAGACCCAGTACTTC
CASSPFGQGTPETQYF
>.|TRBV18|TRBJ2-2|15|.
TGTGCCAGCTCACCCTTCTCCGCCCGGGCCGGGGAGCTGTTTTTT
CASSPFSARAGELFF
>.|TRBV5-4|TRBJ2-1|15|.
TGTGCCAGCAGCCCGGGACTCTCCACCTACAATGAGCAGTTCTTC
CASSPGLSTYNEQFF
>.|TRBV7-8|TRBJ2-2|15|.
TGTGCCAGCCGAAACAAGGGCGCGGACACCGGGGAGCTGTTTTTT
CASRNKGADTGELFF
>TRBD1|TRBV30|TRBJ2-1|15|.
TGTGCCTGGCAAGGGGGACAGGGTACCTACAATGAGCAGTTCTTC
CAWQGGQGTYNEQFF
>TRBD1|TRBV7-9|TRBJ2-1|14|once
TGTGCCAGCAGCCCGGGACAGGGAGTATATGAGCAGTTCTTC
CASSPGQGVYEQFF
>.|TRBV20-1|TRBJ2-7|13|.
TGCAGTGCCCCCGCAGGGAGTATGGACGAGCAGTACTTC
CSAPAGSMDEQYF
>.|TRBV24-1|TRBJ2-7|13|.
TGTGCCACCAGTGGGACAGAATCCTACGAGCAGTACTTC
CATSGTESYEQYF
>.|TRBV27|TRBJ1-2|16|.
TGTGCCAGCAGTTCCCCGACGTGGGCGACGAACTATGGCTACACCTTC
CASSSPTWATNYGYTF
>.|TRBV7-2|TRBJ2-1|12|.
TGTGCCAGCAGCTTATCTGGTCCCAAACAGTTCTTC
CASSLSGPKQFF
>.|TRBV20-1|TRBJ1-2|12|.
TGCAGTGCAGAGCGGCAGTCCTATGGCTACACCTTC
CSAERQSYGYTF
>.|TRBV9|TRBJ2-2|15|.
TGTGCCAGCAGCGTAACAGGTGTGAACACCGGGGAGCTGTTTTTT
CASSVTGVNTGELFF
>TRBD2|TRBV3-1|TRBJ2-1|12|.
TGTGCCAGCCGAGCGGGGGGCAATGAGCAGTTCTTC
CASRAGGNEQFF
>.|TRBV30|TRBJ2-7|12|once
TGTGCCTGGGAGATCAGCTCCTACGAGCAGTACTTC
CAWEISSYEQYF
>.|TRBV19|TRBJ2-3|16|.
TGTGCCAGTAGTATAGTCTGGAGGACAGGCACAGATACGCAGTATTTT
CASSIVWRTGTDTQYF
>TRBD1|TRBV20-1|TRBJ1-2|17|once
TGCAGTGCTAGAGCAACGGGACAGGGACCCACGGGCTATGGCTACACCTTC
CSARATGQGPTGYGYTF
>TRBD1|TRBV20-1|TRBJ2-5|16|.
TGCAGTGCTGGGACAGTGAGTTCGCGTAGTGGGGGGACCCAGTACTTC
CSAGTVSSRSGGTQYF
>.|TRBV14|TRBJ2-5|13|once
TGTGCCAGCAGCCCGCGAGTGATGGAGACCCAGTACTTC
CASSPRVMETQYF
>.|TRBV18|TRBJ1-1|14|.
TGTGCCAGCTCACCGGGTCACACGAACACTGAAGCTTTCTTT
CASSPGHTNTEAFF
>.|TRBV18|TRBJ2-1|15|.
TGTGCCAGCTCACCACCGTATAGCTCCTACAATGAGCAGTTCTTC
CASSPPYSSYNEQFF
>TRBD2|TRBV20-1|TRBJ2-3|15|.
TGCAGTGCTAGTGGAGGGACTAGCAACACAGATACGCAGTATTTT
CSASGGTSNTDTQYF
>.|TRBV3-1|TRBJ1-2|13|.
TGTGCCAGCAGCCGCCCCCGGGGCGAGGGCTACACCTTC
CASSRPRGEGYTF
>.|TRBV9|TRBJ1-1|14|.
TGTGCCAGCAGCGTGACCAGTATGAACACTGAAGCTTTCTTT
CASSVTSMNTEAFF